One and the same sample provided the 27 T cell receptor beta chains below, sequenced in a study of beta chain features in type 1 diabetes. Broader study findings: Type 1 diabetes patients had TCRB CDR3s that were shorter (moderately but significantly so) in all four CD4+ subsets.

The sequenced template was cDNA made from the entire isolated RNA. Method: immunoSEQ multiplex PCR; TCRdb's copy keeps in-frame clones and lacks some. The sample records approximately 160,000 clones, approximately 62% being singletons. The antigens for these receptors are not known. The source material was naive CD4+ T cells from blood. These TCRs come from a man aged 25-40 years with type 1 diabetes.

J is TRBJ2-1 and V is TRBV7-9; D tentatively reads TRBD1 or TRBD2 (5 bases each). Germline V gene lookup returns CDR1 SEHNR and CDR2 FQNEAQ (reference sequence). The CDR3 runs to 15 residues. Trimming removed 3 bases at V and 5 bases at J, with 14 bases between. The CDR3 loop reads CASSLIGTLNNEQFF. As DNA, the CDR3 is TGTGCCAGCAGCTTGATAGGGACCCTTAACAATGAGCAGTTCTTC.

This rearrangement joins TRBV28 to TRBJ1-2; tentatively, D is TRBD1 (5 bases). Germline CDR1 reads MDHEN; CDR2 reads SYDVKM. V was trimmed by 7 bases and J by 6 bases, leaving 18 bases between them. The CDR3 has 14 residues. The CDR3 DNA is TGTGCCAGCACCCTCACCGGCGGGGGGGATGGCTACACCTTC. Residues: CASTLTGGGDGYTF.

The chain links TRBV14 to TRBJ2-5; no clear D. Trimming took 4 bases from V and 4 from J, leaving 10 bases between them. Per germline, CDR1 SGHDN and CDR2 FVKESK. The CDR3 is 13 amino acids. The CDR3 DNA sequence: TGTGCCAGCAGCCCGTCCCTTGCAGAGACCCAGTACTTC. Protein product: CASSPSLAETQYF.

The chain joins TRBV4-3 to TRBJ1-2, with no clear D. V was pared by 1 base and J by 9 bases, with 12 bases between. The length of the CDR3 is 13 residues. The germline V gene encodes CDR1 LGHNA and CDR2 YSLEER. The CDR3 coding sequence is TGCGCCAGCAGCCAAGCCCTTGTGGGGAGCTACACCTTC. Protein product: CASSQALVGSYTF.

The J gene is TRBJ2-3, the V gene TRBV7-2; D is unresolved. The CDR3 totals 15 residues. Germline V lookup: CDR1 SGHTA, CDR2 FQGNSA. V was trimmed by 8 bases and J by 0 bases, leaving 15 bases between them. The chain's CDR3 is CASLARQASTDTQYF. In DNA, the CDR3 is TGTGCCAGCCTTGCCCGGCAGGCCAGCACAGATACGCAGTATTTT. Combining the CDR3 with reference TRBV7-2 and TRBJ2-3 gives the whole variable domain GAGVSQSPSNKVTEKGKDVELRCDPISGHTALYWYRQSLGQGLEFLIYFQGNSAPDKSGLPSDRFSAERTGGSVSTLTIQRTQQEDSAVYLCASLARQASTDTQYFGPGTRLTVL.

This clone was detected only a few times. This chain connects TRBV6-6 to TRBJ2-5; D unresolved. The CDR3 is made up of 13 amino acids. Deletions cut 9 bases from V and 5 bases from J, with 16 bases between. CDR1 and CDR2 (germline): MNHNY, SVGAGI (reference sequence). CDR3 sequence reads: CASLELGKETQYF. The CDR3 DNA sequence: TGTGCCAGTTTGGAATTGGGCAAGGAGACCCAGTACTTC.

The CDR3 is CASSGRDRGPRGTQPQHF. CDR3 in DNA: TGCGCCAGCAGCGGCCGGGACAGGGGGCCTCGGGGGACTCAGCCCCAGCATTTT. This rearrangement joins TRBV4-3 to TRBJ1-5; 12 bases map to TRBD1. This CDR3 is 18 amino acids long. V shed 5 bases, J shed 6 bases, and the junction held 14 bases outside the gene matches. Germline V gives CDR1 LGHNA, CDR2 YSLEER.

V is TRBV7-2 and J is TRBJ1-2; D gene uncertain. Germline-derived CDR1 and CDR2 are SGHTA and FQGNSA. The CDR3 extends over 12 amino acids. Trimming took 6 bases from V and 2 from J, leaving 7 bases between them. The CDR3 nucleotides read TGTGCCAGCAGGCCGTTGAACTATGGCTACACCTTC. This gives the protein CASRPLNYGYTF.

This clone was seen a few times. The rearrangement links TRBV6-5 to TRBJ2-3; D gene uncertain. CDR1 is MNHEY and CDR2 is SVGAGI in the germline V gene. V was clipped by 3 bases and J by 0 bases, with 13 bases between them. This CDR3 contains 16 residues. The CDR3 DNA reads as TGTGCCAGCAGTTATGCTACGGCAGGTAGCACAGATACGCAGTATTTT. Protein sequence: CASSYATAGSTDTQYF.

The V call is TRBV4-3, the J call TRBJ2-1; 7 bases agree with TRBD1. V was clipped by 2 bases and J by 4 bases; unmatched bases: 11. From germline, CDR1 is LGHNA and CDR2 YSLEER. CDR3 length: 17 amino acids. CDR3 in amino acids: CASSQKPRTGQYNEQFF. The CDR3 DNA is TGCGCCAGCAGCCAAAAACCAAGGACAGGACAATACAATGAGCAGTTCTTC.

This clone was seen only once. The chain is built from TRBV9 and TRBJ2-3; 9 bases match TRBD1. The CDR3 length is 17 residues. Losses at the gene ends were 3 bases for V and 0 bases for J; bases not matched to a gene: 8. The germline V gene has CDR1 SGDLS and CDR2 YYNGEE. The CDR3 loop reads CASSGATGGSSTDTQYF. The DNA for the CDR3 is TGTGCCAGCAGCGGAGCGACAGGGGGATCTAGCACAGATACGCAGTATTTT. Filled out from reference TRBV9 and TRBJ2-3, the complete variable domain reads DSGVTQTPKHLITATGQRVTLRCSPRSGDLSVYWYQQSLDQGLQFLIQYYNGEERAKGNILERFSAQQFPDLHSELNLSSLELGDSALYFCASSGATGGSSTDTQYFGPGTRLTVL.

This rearrangement joins TRBV25-1 to TRBJ1-2, with D possibly being TRBD1 (5 bases). Looked up from germline, CDR1 is MGHDK and CDR2 is SYGVNS. CDR3 length: 16 residues. Trimming took off 1 base at V and 4 bases at J, with 16 bases between the two ends. The CDR3 nucleotides are TGTGCCAGCAGTGAATGGGGGACGAATCTTTCCTATGGCTACACCTTC. It encodes CASSEWGTNLSYGYTF.

This sequence joins TRBV4-3 and TRBJ1-6, with D perhaps TRBD1 (6 bases). V lost 0 bases to trimming and J lost 7 bases, with 10 bases between them. There are 15 residues in the CDR3. The germline CDR1 and CDR2 sequences are LGHNA and YSLEER. CDR3 protein: CASSQESQGNSPLHF. CDR3 in DNA: TGCGCCAGCAGCCAAGAAAGCCAGGGGAATTCACCCCTCCACTTT.

The sample holds a few counts of this clone. This chain joins TRBV2 and TRBJ2-4; no clear D. Per germline, CDR1 SNHLY and CDR2 FYNNEI. The ends were cut back, 4 bases at V and 0 bases at J, with 13 bases in the middle. This CDR3 is built from 16 residues. In DNA form, the CDR3 reads TGTGCCAGCAGTGCCAGCGTGCTATTAGCCAAAAACATTCAGTACTTC. Encoded protein: CASSASVLLAKNIQYF. Based on the CDR3 plus reference TRBV2 and TRBJ2-4, the full variable domain is EPEVTQTPSHQVTQMGQEVILRCVPISNHLYFYWYRQILGQKVEFLVSFYNNEISEKSEIFDDQFSVERPDGSNFTLKIRSTKLEDSAMYFCASSASVLLAKNIQYFGAGTRLSVL.

A single count supports this clone. This rearrangement joins TRBV30 to TRBJ2-7; D is uncertain. This CDR3 has 12 amino acids. V lost 1 base and J lost 6, with 10 bases in between. Germline-derived CDR1 and CDR2 are GTSNPN and SVGIG (reference sequence). CDR3 sequence: CAWSGTTTEQYF. The CDR3 DNA sequence: TGTGCCTGGAGTGGCACGACGACCGAGCAGTACTTC.

This clone was observed once. This chain links TRBV30 with TRBJ1-4, with 7 bases identical to TRBD1. CDR3 size: 17 residues. V shed 3 bases and J 9 bases; nucleotides not matched to a gene: 19. CDR1 is GTSNPN, CDR2 SVGIG, per germline (reference sequence). This CDR3 is CAWSLGTATFIPQKLFF. CDR3 DNA: TGTGCCTGGAGCCTCGGGACAGCCACCTTTATACCCCAAAAACTGTTTTTT. Full variable domain (rest looked up from reference TRBV30 and TRBJ1-4): SQTIHQWPATLVQPVGSPLSLECTVEGTSNPNLYWYRQAAGRGLQLLFYSVGIGQISSEVPQNLSASRPQDRQFILSSKKLLLSDSGFYLCAWSLGTATFIPQKLFFGSGTQLSVL.

The rearrangement links TRBV28 to TRBJ1-2, with D perhaps TRBD1 (5 bases). Germline V gives CDR1 MDHEN, CDR2 SYDVKM. This CDR3 comprises 13 residues. V lost 8 bases and J lost 6, with 16 bases in between. In nucleotides, the CDR3 is TGTGCCAGCGGACTCGGGGCTGAGGATGGCTACACCTTC. Translated: CASGLGAEDGYTF.

In this sample, this clone turned up a few times. The J gene is TRBJ1-6, the V gene TRBV7-9; D remains ambiguous. The CDR3 loop spans 12 amino acids. V dropped 3 bases and J dropped 10 bases, with 7 bases sitting between them. Germline CDR1 reads SEHNR; CDR2 reads FQNEAQ (reference sequence). CDR3: CASSFLGSPLHF. The CDR3 region has the DNA TGTGCCAGCAGCTTCCTGGGCTCACCCCTCCACTTT.

The genes are TRBV5-1 and TRBJ2-3; 9 bases match TRBD2. J was trimmed by 2 bases and V by 6 bases; bases with no gene match: 4. The CDR3 is 14 amino acids. CDR1 SGHRS and CDR2 YFSETQ come from the germline V gene. Here the CDR3 reads CASKERGATDTQYF. The CDR3 bases are TGCGCCAGCAAAGAGCGGGGGGCCACAGATACGCAGTATTTT.

This clone was seen just once. J is TRBJ2-7 and V is TRBV4-3; D unclear. The CDR3 has 14 residues. With 4 bases removed from V and 0 bases from J, the gap between germline ends came to 10 bases. Germline-derived CDR1 and CDR2 are LGHNA and YSLEER. The CDR3 protein is CASSPSSSSYEQYF. DNA for the CDR3: TGCGCCAGCAGCCCGAGCTCGAGCTCCTACGAGCAGTACTTC.

This clone was seen a few times. The chain links TRBV29-1 to TRBJ2-5, with D possibly being TRBD1 (6 bases). Germline-derived CDR1 and CDR2 are SQVTM and ANQGSEA. V was cut by 8 bases and J by 5 bases, with 15 bases left in between. The CDR3 runs 12 residues. The CDR3 DNA reads TGCAGCTCGAACAGGGTCGAGGAGACCCAGTACTTC. Amino acids: CSSNRVEETQYF.

The rearrangement links TRBV14 to TRBJ2-7; 9 bases agree with TRBD2. V shed 3 bases and J 2 bases; nucleotides not matched to a gene: 5. Germline V gene data show CDR1 as SGHDN and CDR2 as FVKESK. There are 15 residues in the CDR3. For the CDR3, the DNA is TGTGCCAGCAGCCAGGGACTAGCATGGCCCTACGAGCAGTACTTC. Protein sequence: CASSQGLAWPYEQYF.

The V call is TRBV6-5, the J call TRBJ2-5; 8 bases match TRBD1. CDR3 size: 13 residues. CDR1 MNHEY and CDR2 SVGAGI come from the germline V gene. Trimming at V came to 6 bases and at J to 1 base, leaving 1 base not matched to a gene. In DNA, the CDR3 is TGTGCCAGCAGGGACAGGGCCCAAGAGACCCAGTACTTC. Translated, it gives CASRDRAQETQYF.

This clone was recorded a few times. The chain links TRBV29-1 to TRBJ2-7; tentative D call: TRBD1 (6 bases). CDR1 SQVTM and CDR2 ANQGSEA come from the germline V gene. Trimming stripped 1 base from V and 0 bases from J, with 13 bases between. CDR3 length: 15 residues. DNA for the CDR3: TGCAGCGTTGAAGTTGGACAGAGAAGCTCCTACGAGCAGTACTTC. As protein: CSVEVGQRSSYEQYF.

V and J are TRBV30 and TRBJ2-3; 7 bases match TRBD1. Germline-derived CDR1 and CDR2 are GTSNPN and SVGIG (reference sequence). After removal of 2 bases from V and 4 bases from J, the junction contained 6 bases not matched to a gene. The CDR3 consists of 14 residues. CDR3 sequence reads: CAWSLGQGADTQYF. CDR3 DNA sequence: TGTGCCTGGAGTTTAGGGCAGGGGGCAGATACGCAGTATTTT. The variable domain in full, completed from reference TRBV30 and TRBJ2-3, reads SQTIHQWPATLVQPVGSPLSLECTVEGTSNPNLYWYRQAAGRGLQLLFYSVGIGQISSEVPQNLSASRPQDRQFILSSKKLLLSDSGFYLCAWSLGQGADTQYFGPGTRLTVL.

CDR3 in DNA: TGCAGCGTTGAAAACAGGGGAAAGGCTGGCTACACCTTC. Amino acid sequence: CSVENRGKAGYTF. The chain recombines TRBV29-1 with TRBJ1-2, with 7 nucleotides matching TRBD1. The V gene's germline CDR1 is SQVTM and CDR2 ANQGSEA. The CDR3 runs 13 residues. The V and J ends lost 2 bases and 7 bases, in that order; junction bases with no gene match: 7.

This rearrangement joins TRBV29-1 to TRBJ2-7; TRBD1 aligns across 9 bases. The CDR3 extends over 14 amino acids. CDR1 SQVTM and CDR2 ANQGSEA come from the germline V gene. V shed 7 bases and J 2 bases; nucleotides not matched to a gene: 9. CDR3 bases: TGCAGCGCCCGCGGGGGACAGGGTGCCTACGAGCAGTACTTC. Translation: CSARGGQGAYEQYF.